A selection of T cell receptor beta chains follows, all from one sample in a study of post-analysis software for immune sequencing data. TCRdb reanalysed the PCR reads using MiXCR and keeps one entry per CDR3 protein. The data hold approximately 730,000 distinct CDR3 sequences, with about half observed a single time. Material for sequencing was blood. All receptors derive from a girl aged 10 to 17 with multiple sclerosis. Both conserved end residues are part of each CDR3. D genes are given only for firm matches. Clone size is shown for a subset of rows, as once, few, many or a class of expanded clone.

j_call,v_call,d_call,clone_size,cdr3_aa,cdr3_nt
TRBJ2-5,TRBV20-1,TRBD1,few,CSARDARQGEETQYF,TGCAGTGCTAGAGATGCTCGACAGGGTGAAGAGACCCAGTACTTC
TRBJ2-7,TRBV12-3/TRBV12-4,-,-,CASSVDWYEQYF,TGTGCCAGCAGTGTGGACTGGTACGAGCAGTACTTC
TRBJ2-4,TRBV12-3/TRBV12-4,-,few,CASSLNQAKNIQYF,TGTGCCAGCAGTTTGAATCAAGCCAAAAACATTCAGTACTTC
TRBJ2-7,TRBV11-2,-,-,CASSLARDCYITHYEQYF,TGTGCCAGCAGCTTAGCCAGGGACTGCTACATAACACACTACGAGCAGTACTTC
TRBJ2-3,TRBV29-1,TRBD2,once,CSVEDPAGVVDTQYF,TGCAGCGTTGAGGACCCAGCGGGAGTGGTAGATACGCAGTATTTT
TRBJ2-7,TRBV15,-,few,CATSSASGETYEQYF,TGTGCCACCAGCAGCGCAAGCGGCGAAACCTACGAGCAGTACTTC
TRBJ1-2,TRBV29-1,-,many,CSAGVQNYGYTF,TGCAGCGCGGGGGTTCAAAACTATGGCTACACCTTC
TRBJ2-7,TRBV12-5,-,-,CASGLARTGAYEQYF,TGTGCTAGTGGTTTGGCCAGGACGGGGGCCTACGAGCAGTACTTC
TRBJ1-1,TRBV5-6,TRBD1,-,CASSLGYRTGGSEAFF,TGTGCCAGCAGCTTGGGCTATCGTACAGGGGGCAGTGAAGCTTTCTTT
TRBJ2-1,TRBV29-1,TRBD2,-,CSVEDGSGAYNEQFF,TGCAGCGTTGAAGATGGTAGCGGGGCCTACAATGAGCAGTTCTTC
TRBJ2-5,TRBV4-1,TRBD2,-,CASSQAPGLAGGRDQETQYF,TGCGCCAGCAGCCAAGCACCGGGCCTAGCGGGAGGGAGGGACCAAGAGACCCAGTACTTC
TRBJ1-1,TRBV12-5,-,once,CASGSPEQQAFF,TGTGCTAGTGGTTCCCCGGAACAACAAGCTTTCTTT
TRBJ2-6,TRBV19,-,-,CASSPISSGANVLTF,TGTGCCAGTAGCCCCATTTCCTCTGGGGCCAACGTCCTGACTTTC
TRBJ2-1,TRBV7-2,TRBD2,-,CAAGGEAYNEQFF,TGTGCCGCCGGGGGGGAGGCCTACAATGAGCAGTTCTTC
TRBJ2-5,TRBV25-1,-,-,CASSEGQRIQETQYF,TGTGCCAGCAGTGAAGGGCAGCGCATTCAAGAGACCCAGTACTTC
TRBJ2-3,TRBV24-1,TRBD2,few,CATSDLEASGSYTQYF,TGTGCCACCAGTGATTTGGAGGCTAGCGGGAGCTATACGCAGTATTTT
TRBJ2-7,TRBV30,-,-,CAWSVSGAYEQYF,TGTGCCTGGAGTGTAAGCGGTGCCTACGAGCAGTACTTC
TRBJ1-1,TRBV7-2,TRBD1,-,CASSLATGLTEAFF,TGTGCCAGCAGCTTAGCGACAGGGTTGACTGAAGCTTTCTTT
TRBJ2-1,TRBV5-1,TRBD2,few,CASSNPSSGRAWEQFF,TGCGCCAGCAGCAACCCCTCGAGCGGGAGGGCCTGGGAGCAGTTCTTC
TRBJ2-7,TRBV29-1,-,-,CSAGIAYEQYF,TGCAGCGCTGGCATTGCCTACGAGCAGTACTTC
TRBJ2-7,TRBV7-2,-,-,CASSLVGVPSYEQYF,TGTGCCAGCAGCTTAGTCGGGGTTCCATCCTACGAGCAGTACTTC
TRBJ2-3,TRBV12-3/TRBV12-4,-,-,CASTLTGTGDTQYF,TGTGCCAGCACCCTGACAGGGACTGGGGATACGCAGTATTTT
TRBJ1-1,TRBV14,TRBD1,-,CASSGTGVTEAFF,TGTGCCAGCAGTGGGACAGGGGTGACTGAAGCTTTCTTT
TRBJ2-1,TRBV7-2,-,once,CASSPSSRAGEQFF,TGTGCCAGCAGCCCTTCCAGCAGGGCGGGTGAGCAGTTCTTC
TRBJ2-7,TRBV5-1,-,-,CASTQDTGFSSSYEQYF,TGCGCCAGCACCCAAGACACAGGGTTCTCAAGCTCCTACGAGCAGTACTTC
TRBJ2-7,TRBV5-1,-,-,CASSTGRPPYEQYF,TGCGCCAGCAGCACCGGACGACCTCCCTACGAGCAGTACTTC
TRBJ2-4,TRBV3-1,TRBD2,-,CASSWTSRENIQYF,TGTGCCAGCAGCTGGACTAGCCGGGAAAACATTCAGTACTTC
TRBJ2-5,TRBV20-1,TRBD2,-,CSARVASGQETQYF,TGCAGTGCTAGAGTTGCTAGCGGACAAGAGACCCAGTACTTC
TRBJ1-1,TRBV6-5,-,-,CASRGEVGRTEAFF,TGTGCCAGCCGCGGAGAGGTGGGGCGGACTGAAGCTTTCTTT
TRBJ2-7,TRBV24-1,-,few,CATSDSLGDEQYF,TGTGCCACCAGTGATTCACTCGGGGACGAGCAGTACTTC
TRBJ2-1,TRBV12-3/TRBV12-4,TRBD1,-,CASSLRWDRAYNEQFF,TGTGCCAGCAGCTTAAGATGGGACAGGGCCTACAATGAGCAGTTCTTC
TRBJ2-7,TRBV20-1,TRBD1,-,CSAVTGASYEQYF,TGCAGTGCCGTGACAGGGGCGTCCTACGAGCAGTACTTC
TRBJ2-6,TRBV5-1,-,few,CASSLSGLRSGANVLTF,TGCGCCAGCAGCTTGAGCGGGCTACGCTCTGGGGCCAACGTCCTGACTTTC
TRBJ1-4,TRBV10-2,-,-,CASMGSANEKLFF,TGCGCCAGCATGGGATCGGCTAATGAAAAACTGTTTTTT
TRBJ2-4,TRBV15,-,-,CATTRDGGNIQYF,TGTGCCACCACCAGGGATGGAGGGAACATTCAGTACTTC
TRBJ2-5,TRBV24-1,-,-,CATSDLRETQYF,TGTGCCACCAGTGATTTGCGCGAGACCCAGTACTTC
TRBJ2-3,TRBV24-1,-,few,CATSDWGGPTDTQYF,TGTGCCACCAGTGATTGGGGCGGGCCCACCGATACGCAGTATTTT
TRBJ1-1,TRBV9,-,-,CASSVEPIMNTEAFF,TGTGCCAGCAGCGTAGAACCCATCATGAACACTGAAGCTTTCTTT
TRBJ2-5,TRBV5-7,TRBD2,-,CASSLAAGLARQETQYF,TGTGCCAGCAGCTTGGCCGCTGGACTAGCACGCCAAGAGACCCAGTACTTC
TRBJ2-7,TRBV10-3,TRBD2,-,CAITPDRTSGRSYEQYF,TGTGCCATCACTCCGGACAGGACTAGCGGGCGCTCCTACGAGCAGTACTTC
TRBJ1-6,TRBV7-2,-,-,CAGSLDAKVANSPLHF,TGTGCCGGCAGCTTAGACGCTAAGGTGGCTAATTCACCCCTCCACTTT
TRBJ2-4,TRBV20-1,TRBD2,-,CSARGRTSGSRAKNIQYF,TGCAGTGCTAGAGGCCGGACTAGCGGGAGTCGGGCCAAAAACATTCAGTACTTC